This T cell receptor (beta chain) was documented in a study of identical twins. Study-level results: The same donors were not followed; conclusions instead depended on cross-sectional statistical analysis. Insertion counts were lower in abundant cord blood beta clonotypes, a trend that memory repertoires did not show.

The V segment lost 5 bases and the J segment 4 bases; nucleotides outside the gene matches: 6. This CDR3 region has 15 residues. Germline CDR1 and CDR2: KGHSH and LQKENI. Template switching added a universal primer site; cDNA carried unique molecular identifiers. TCRdb fed the 5' RACE reads into MiXCR, producing one record per CDR3 protein. The sample consists of roughly 570,000 distinct CDR3 sequences, nearly 10% of them appearing once. Only a few counts were recorded for this clonotype. Its matching antigen is unknown. These data were likewise used in another study, on yellow fever vaccine responses in identical twins. This second report adds: Twins reportedly had a vaccine T cell response that seemed partly convergent, partly personalized.

The sequence was collected from a woman aged 18-29 years in good health. The source material was PBMCs. The chain has TRBV18 and TRBJ2-7; 12 bases match TRBD1. The DNA for the CDR3 is TGTGCCAGCTCATCGGGACAGGGGGCTCGGTACGAGCAGTACTTC. Residues: CASSSGQGARYEQYF.